This entry is about one T cell receptor (beta chain). This record belongs to a study of blood T cell repertoires in COVID-19. About the research overall: Material from acute and convalescent COVID-19 was sourced from the United States, Italy and Spain. PBMCs, B-cell-depleted T cells, or T cells were the source of the cDNA or gDNA that made up the material.

Germline CDR1 is SQVTM and CDR2 is ANQGSEA. The CDR3 is 13 amino acids. V was pared by 5 bases and J by 4 bases, with 2 bases of the junction left unmatched. Method: immunoSEQ multiplex PCR; TCRdb's copy keeps in-frame clones and lacks some. The top ten hold under 4% of the sample, which has over 45,000 clones, around 90% seen once. The Seattle patients joined while their infection was active and were tracked longitudinally afterward. The J gene is TRBJ2-1, the V gene TRBV29-1; 10 positions match TRBD2. The receptor's source is a man between 35 and 55 years old with COVID-19, enrolled during active disease. The specimen sequenced was peripheral blood. The chain's CDR3 is CSVSGRAYNEQFF. CDR3 DNA: TGCAGCGTTAGCGGGAGGGCGTACAATGAGCAGTTCTTC.